This T cell receptor (beta chain) was found in a study of T cells in Graves' hyperthyroidism and ophthalmopathy. The overall study: Specimen type is peripheral blood, collected at initial diagnosis prior to any treatment. General observations from the study: Patients with ophthalmopathy were separated from those with stable hyperthyroidism by a 13 V-J model. Median prediction lead before ophthalmopathy onset was 5.5 to 7 months with the model.

From RNA transcripts, TCR beta CDR3 regions were amplified. First-round RT-PCR targeting the TCR CDR3 was performed with the HTBI primer set. TCRdb re-called the multiplex PCR reads with MiXCR, one entry per CDR3 protein. Of around 500,000 distinct CDR3 sequences in the sample, approximately 23% were seen once. Comment on this clonotype: Its antigen is unknown.

The CDR3 loop spans 13 amino acids. Trimming left V 0 bases short and J 10 bases short, with 12 bases between. Per the germline V gene, CDR1 is LGHNA and CDR2 is YSLEER. Exclusion criteria comprised uncontrolled infection, other autoimmune disease, pregnancy or lactation. The source material was blood. This TCR was recovered from an older woman with Graves' ophthalmopathy. The rearrangement joins TRBV4-3 to TRBJ1-2; the D is unclear. The CDR3 region has the DNA TGCGCCAGCAGCCAAGAGGGGAAAAGACACTACACCTTC. Translation: CASSQEGKRHYTF.